This T cell receptor beta chain derives from a study of response to subunit inactivated influenza vaccine. This clonotype was recorded a few times. The CDR3 is 15 amino acids. The germline V gene has CDR1 SGHKS and CDR2 YYEKEE (reference sequence). V lost 4 bases and J 8 bases, leaving 18 bases between the germline ends. One entry per CDR3 protein results from TCRdb running MiXCR on the RT-PCR reads. This sample has roughly 650,000 distinct CDR3 sequences, with approximately 14% found just once. The rearrangement joins TRBV5-5 to TRBJ1-4, with a possible D match to TRBD1 (6 bases). Specimen: PBMCs from blood, collected 14 days before vaccination. This clonotype originated in a man aged 45-60 years who received an inactivated influenza vaccine. CDR3 in amino acids: CASSVWDTGREKLFF. The CDR3 DNA follows: TGTGCCAGCAGCGTATGGGACACCGGACGGGAAAAACTGTTTTTT. The variable domain in full, completed from reference TRBV5-5 and TRBJ1-4, reads DAGVTQSPTHLIKTRGQQVTLRCSPISGHKSVSWYQQVLGQGPQFIFQYYEKEERGRGNFPDRFSARQFPNYSSELNVNALLLGDSALYLCASSVWDTGREKLFFGSGTQLSVL.